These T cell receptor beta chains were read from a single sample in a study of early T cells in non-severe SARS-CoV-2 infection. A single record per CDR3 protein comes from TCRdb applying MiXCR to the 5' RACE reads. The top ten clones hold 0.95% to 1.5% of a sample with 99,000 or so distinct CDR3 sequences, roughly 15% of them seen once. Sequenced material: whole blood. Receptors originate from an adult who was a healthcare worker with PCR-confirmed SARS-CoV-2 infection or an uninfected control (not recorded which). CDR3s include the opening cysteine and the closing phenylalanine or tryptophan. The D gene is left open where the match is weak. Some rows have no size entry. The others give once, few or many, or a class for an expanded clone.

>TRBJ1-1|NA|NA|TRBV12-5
TGTGCTAGTGGTTTGGATGGGAACACTGAAGCTTTCTTT
CASGLDGNTEAFF
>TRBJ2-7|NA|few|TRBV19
TGTGCCAGTAGTGCCAGGGGTGCGGACGAGCAGTACTTC
CASSARGADEQYF
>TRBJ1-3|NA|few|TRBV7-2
TGTGCCAGCAGCTTAGTGCCCGGTGGAAACACCATATATTTT
CASSLVPGGNTIYF
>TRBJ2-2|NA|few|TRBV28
TGTGCCACCCACGGCATCAGGAGGACGGGGGAGCTGTTTTTT
CATHGIRRTGELFF
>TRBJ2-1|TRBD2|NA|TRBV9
TGTGCCAGCAGCGGCCGGACTAGCGGCTCCTACAATGAGCAGTTCTTC
CASSGRTSGSYNEQFF
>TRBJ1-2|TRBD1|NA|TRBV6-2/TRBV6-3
TGTGCCAGCAGCCCCCCCGGGACAGCTGCTAACTATGGCTACACCTTC
CASSPPGTAANYGYTF
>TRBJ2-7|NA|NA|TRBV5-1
TGCGCCAGCAGCCTTGGGGAAAGCCAAGGCTACGAGCAGTACTTC
CASSLGESQGYEQYF
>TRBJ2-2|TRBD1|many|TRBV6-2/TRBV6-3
TGTGCCAGCAGAGAAGGACAGGGGGCGACCGGGGAGCTGTTTTTT
CASREGQGATGELFF
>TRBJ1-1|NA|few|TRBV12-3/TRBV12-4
TGTGCCAGCAGCTCAAGGAACACTGAAGCTTTCTTT
CASSSRNTEAFF
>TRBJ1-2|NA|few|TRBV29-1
TGCAGCGTTGCCGGGGGGCTCCCGGATGGCTACACCTTC
CSVAGGLPDGYTF
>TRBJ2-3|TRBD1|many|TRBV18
TGTGCCAGCTCACTTCTACAGGGGGATACGCAGTATTTT
CASSLLQGDTQYF
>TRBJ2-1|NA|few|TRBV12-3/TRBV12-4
TGTGCCAGCAGTTTTGAGCGTCCTGACAATGAGCAGTTCTTC
CASSFERPDNEQFF
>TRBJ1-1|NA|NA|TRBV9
TGTGCCAGCAAAGAGGATTCTGACACTGAAGCTTTCTTT
CASKEDSDTEAFF
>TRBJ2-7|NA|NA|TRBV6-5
TGTGCCAGCAGCCCCGATTACACACTACCTACCGAGCAGTACTTC
CASSPDYTLPTEQYF
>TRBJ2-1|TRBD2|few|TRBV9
TGTGCCAGCAGCGTCGTCCCTAGCGGAAAAAACAATGAGCAGTTCTTC
CASSVVPSGKNNEQFF
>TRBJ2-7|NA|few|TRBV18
TGTGCCAGCTCACCACCGTACAGTCTATACGAGCAGTACTTC
CASSPPYSLYEQYF
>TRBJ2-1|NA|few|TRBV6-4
TGTGCCAGCAGTAAAGGAACAGAACCCTACAATGAGCAGTTCTTC
CASSKGTEPYNEQFF
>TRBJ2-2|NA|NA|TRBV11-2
TGTGCCAGCCGGGGTGGGGCGTCGAACACCGGGGAGCTGTTTTTT
CASRGGASNTGELFF
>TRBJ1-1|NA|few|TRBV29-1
TGCAGCGTTGATCGGGGGTTGAACACTGAAGCTTTCTTT
CSVDRGLNTEAFF
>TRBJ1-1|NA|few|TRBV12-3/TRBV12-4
TGTGCCAGCAGTTTGTCGGTGGGTCTAGGAGACACTGAAGCTTTCTTT
CASSLSVGLGDTEAFF
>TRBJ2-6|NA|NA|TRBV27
TGTGCCAGCTCCCTTAAGTCGGCTGGGGCCAACGTCCTGACTTTC
CASSLKSAGANVLTF
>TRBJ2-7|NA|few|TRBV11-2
TGTGCCAGCAGGACAGCGATGCGCGGCGAGCAGTACTTC
CASRTAMRGEQYF
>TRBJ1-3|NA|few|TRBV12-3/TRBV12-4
TGTGCCAGCAGAGAAACCAGGGCGCGGGCTGGAAACACCATATATTTT
CASRETRARAGNTIYF
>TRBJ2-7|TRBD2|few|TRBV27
TGTGCCAGCAGACAGATCGGGGGGAAGGAGCAGTACTTC
CASRQIGGKEQYF
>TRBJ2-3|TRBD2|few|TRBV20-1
TGCAGTGCTAGAGATCCAATAGCGGGGTCCACAGATACGCAGTATTTT
CSARDPIAGSTDTQYF
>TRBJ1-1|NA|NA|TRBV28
TGTGCCAGCAGTTTTGCGAGGAACACTGAAGCTTTCTTT
CASSFARNTEAFF
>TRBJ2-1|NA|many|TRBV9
TGTGCCAGCAGCCCGAGGGCGGGAGAGCAGTTCTTC
CASSPRAGEQFF